These 26 T cell receptor beta chains were all obtained from the same sample, sequenced in a study of spatial heterogeneity in lung cancer. Time point reported: blood at routine non-recurrence follow-up after resection. MiXCR was run by TCRdb on the 5' RACE reads, yielding one entry per CDR3 protein. The table shows under 3,000 distinct CDR3 sequences, with 55% occurring only once. The sample was PBMCs, taken at follow-up. These receptors were obtained from a female donor with early-stage non-small cell lung cancer.

Worth noting for this clonotype: This beta chain turned up in a library designed for alpha chains; as an off-target read, its abundance says little. V gene TRBV9 combines with J gene TRBJ1-5; D is unresolved. Trimming left V 0 bases short and J 6 bases short, with 7 bases between. The CDR3 has 13 amino acids. The germline gives CDR1 SGDLS, CDR2 YYNGEE. The CDR3 region has the DNA TGTGCCAGCAGCGTAGCCCCGCTTCAGCCCCAGCATTTT. Its protein product is CASSVAPLQPQHF. The variable domain in full, completed from reference TRBV9 and TRBJ1-5, reads DSGVTQTPKHLITATGQRVTLRCSPRSGDLSVYWYQQSLDQGLQFLIQYYNGEERAKGNILERFSAQQFPDLHSELNLSSLELGDSALYFCASSVAPLQPQHFGDGTRLSIL.

This clonotype was found a few times. Being off target in a library aimed at alpha chains, this beta chain has a size of little meaning. The chain combines TRBV3-1 with TRBJ2-2; D remains ambiguous. With 7 bases removed from V and 2 bases from J, the gap between germline ends came to 8 bases. Germline V lookup: CDR1 LGHDT, CDR2 YNNKEL (reference sequence). The CDR3 consists of 13 residues. The CDR3 protein is CASTYDNTGELFF. CDR3 bases: TGTGCCAGCACCTATGATAACACCGGGGAGCTGTTTTTT.

Points on this clonotype: The library was prepared for alpha chains; this beta chain is a stray read, so its frequency means little. The CDR3 DNA follows: TGTGCCAGCAGTAGGGGGAAGAGGGAGACCCAGTACTTC. As protein: CASSRGKRETQYF. This sequence joins TRBV7-3 and TRBJ2-5, with a possible D match to TRBD1 (6 bases). This CDR3 is built from 13 residues. Trimming pared 6 bases from V and 5 bases from J, leaving 13 bases between. Looked up from germline, CDR1 is SGHTA and CDR2 is FQGTGA.

Worth noting for this clonotype: The library was prepared for alpha chains; this beta chain is a stray read, so its frequency means little. V is TRBV11-2 and J is TRBJ2-5; 7 bases fit TRBD2. The ends lost 3 bases at V and 4 bases at J; junction bases unmatched: 8. The CDR3 sequence is 15 residues long. CDR1 and CDR2 from the germline V gene are SGHAT and FQNNGV. The CDR3 reads CASSFLAGEVETQYF. The CDR3 nucleotides are TGTGCCAGCAGCTTCTTGGCGGGAGAGGTAGAGACCCAGTACTTC.

As to this clonotype: Little can be read into the size of this beta chain, an off-target read in a library designed for alpha chains. The chain is built from TRBV7-9 and TRBJ2-3; tentatively, D is TRBD1 (5 bases). This CDR3 has 16 amino acids. V lost 6 bases and J lost 3, with 19 bases in between. Looked up from germline, CDR1 is SEHNR and CDR2 is FQNEAQ (reference sequence). Here the CDR3 DNA reads TGTGCCAGCAGTCGATACCTGGGGCGAGGTACAGATACGCAGTATTTT. Encoded protein: CASSRYLGRGTDTQYF.

A remark on this clonotype: This beta chain lies outside the target of a library built for alpha chains; its clone size means little. The chain recombines TRBV5-1 with TRBJ1-4; 8 bases map to TRBD1. CDR1 and CDR2 (germline): SGHRS, YFSETQ. The junction had 5 bases not matched to a gene; V was cut back by 2 bases and J by 8 bases. There are 14 residues in the CDR3. CDR3 residues: CASSFQGASEKLFF. The CDR3 DNA sequence: TGCGCCAGCAGCTTCCAGGGGGCGTCGGAAAAACTGTTTTTT. The whole variable domain, filled in from reference TRBV5-1 and TRBJ1-4, reads KAGVTQTPRYLIKTRGQQVTLSCSPISGHRSVSWYQQTPGQGLQFLFEYFSETQRNKGNFPGRFSGRQFSNSRSEMNVSTLELGDSALYLCASSFQGASEKLFFGSGTQLSVL.

A word on this clonotype: As an off-target read in a library built for alpha chains, this beta chain has a frequency of little significance. J is TRBJ1-2 and V is TRBV10-3; D not certain. The germline V gene has CDR1 ENHRY and CDR2 SYGVKD. V lost 4 bases and J 8 bases, leaving 14 bases between the germline ends. The CDR3 spans 13 residues. The CDR3 nucleotides read TGTGCCATCAGTGCTCCAAGGGTCGTGGGCTACACCTTC. It specifies CAISAPRVVGYTF.

As for this clonotype: This beta chain is an off-target read within a library intended for alpha chains, so its frequency means little. This chain uses TRBV19 with TRBJ2-1; 8 bases agree with TRBD1. The length of the CDR3 is 14 residues. CDR1 and CDR2 from the germline V gene are LNHDA and SQIVND (reference sequence). Germline trimming cut 4 bases from V and 7 bases from J; bases unmatched to any gene: 6. The CDR3 DNA reads TGTGCCAGTAGTAACCAGGGGGCTCGTAATGAGCAGTTCTTC. Its protein product is CASSNQGARNEQFF.

Comments on this clonotype: This beta chain slipped into a library made for alpha chains as a stray read, so its size is not meaningful. V usage is TRBV10-3 and J usage is TRBJ2-7, with 9 nucleotides matching TRBD2. This CDR3 spans 17 amino acids. Losses at the gene ends were 0 bases for V and 4 bases for J; bases not matched to a gene: 10. Germline assignment: CDR1 ENHRY and CDR2 SYGVKD. The CDR3 DNA reads as TGTGCCATCAGTGAGTCGCGCGTTAGCGGGAGAGGGTACGAGCAGTACTTC. Protein sequence: CAISESRVSGRGYEQYF.

A remark on this clonotype: This beta chain is an off-target read within a library intended for alpha chains, so its frequency means little. This chain uses TRBV20-1 with TRBJ2-1; a possible D gene is TRBD2 (5 bases). The CDR3 totals 14 residues. CDR1 is DFQATT and CDR2 is SNEGSKA in the germline V gene (reference sequence). V lost 5 bases to trimming and J lost 1 base, with 12 bases between them. The CDR3 DNA reads TGCAGTGCTGGGGATAGCGTATCCTACAATGAGCAGTTCTTC. The encoded protein is CSAGDSVSYNEQFF.

To note about this clonotype: In a library made to pick up alpha chains, this beta chain is a stray read with a size that means little. The V and J genes are TRBV29-1 and TRBJ2-1, with TRBD2 matching 8 bases. V lost 3 bases and J lost 7; bases outside the gene matches: 2. Germline V lookup: CDR1 SQVTM, CDR2 ANQGSEA. This CDR3 is built from 12 residues. CDR3 coding DNA: TGCAGCGTTGAGCTAGCGGGTAATGAGCAGTTCTTC. Protein: CSVELAGNEQFF.

As to this clonotype: With the library built for alpha chains, this beta chain is off target and its frequency is not meaningful. The chain couples TRBV20-1 to TRBJ2-1; D perhaps matches TRBD1 (7 bases). This CDR3 comprises 12 residues. The germline V gene has CDR1 DFQATT and CDR2 SNEGSKA (reference sequence). CDR3 sequence: CSQGGSYNEQFF. The CDR3 DNA reads as TGCAGCCAGGGGGGCTCCTACAATGAGCAGTTCTTC.

To note about this clonotype: Since the library was made to target alpha chains, this beta chain is a stray read and its abundance is not meaningful. The chain carries TRBV3-1 and TRBJ2-5; D is undetermined. Trimming pared 0 bases from V and 4 bases from J, leaving 15 bases between. The length of the CDR3 is 16 residues. Germline V gene lookup returns CDR1 LGHDT and CDR2 YNNKEL (reference sequence). CDR3 nucleotides: TGTGCCAGCAGCCAAGATTTGGTCCGGTTGGGAGAGACCCAGTACTTC. Its protein is CASSQDLVRLGETQYF.

About this clonotype: Because this beta chain is a stray read in a library intended to capture alpha chains, its abundance should not be given much weight. The V and J genes are TRBV24-1 and TRBJ2-3; D perhaps matches TRBD1 (6 bases). The CDR3 has 14 amino acids. The V end was cut by 7 bases, the J end by 1 base, with 11 bases between. CDR1 and CDR2 (germline): KGHDR, SFDVKD. This CDR3 is CATSSRTGTDTQYF. In DNA, the CDR3 is TGTGCCACCAGCTCCAGGACAGGCACAGATACGCAGTATTTT.

On this clonotype: This beta chain came through as a stray read in a library set up for alpha chains, and its size says little. CDR3: CASSSNVGYEQYF. CDR3 nucleotides: TGTGCCAGCAGCTCCAACGTGGGGTACGAGCAGTACTTC. The rearrangement joins TRBV13 to TRBJ2-7, with D unresolved. The CDR3 runs 13 residues. Germline loops: CDR1 PRHDT, CDR2 FYEKMQ (reference sequence). Trimming removed 4 bases at V and 4 bases at J, with 11 bases between.

As regards this clonotype: The size of this beta chain means little, since it is a stray read in a library made for alpha chains. The chain uses TRBV7-2 and TRBJ2-1; TRBD2 agrees at 8 bases. V gave up 8 bases and J gave up 5 bases; unmatched junction bases: 8. Per the germline V gene, CDR1 is SGHTA and CDR2 is FQGNSA. This CDR3 spans 14 amino acids. CDR3 in amino acids: CASRRGGSHNEQFF. CDR3 in DNA: TGTGCCAGCCGTCGGGGGGGATCCCACAATGAGCAGTTCTTC.

Note on this clonotype: Within a library made for alpha chains, this beta chain is off target, and its count is uninformative. V is TRBV5-4 and J is TRBJ2-5; 15 nucleotides line up with TRBD2. The germline gives CDR1 SGHNT, CDR2 YYREEE (reference sequence). The CDR3 sequence is 16 residues long. The trim removed 4 bases at V and 3 bases at J, leaving 4 bases unmatched. This CDR3 reads CASSLGLAGGKETQYF. The CDR3 DNA reads as TGTGCCAGCAGCCTGGGACTAGCGGGGGGAAAAGAGACCCAGTACTTC.

This clonotype has a handful of counts. The library was prepared for alpha chains; this beta chain is a stray read, so its frequency means little. The rearrangement joins TRBV7-2 to TRBJ2-6; D possibly corresponds to TRBD1 (6 bases). From germline, CDR1 is SGHTA and CDR2 FQGNSA. This CDR3 spans 15 amino acids. Trimming left V 2 bases short and J 4 bases short, with 9 bases between. The chain's CDR3 is CASSLQGPGANVLTF. In DNA form, the CDR3 reads TGTGCCAGCAGCTTACAGGGGCCCGGGGCCAACGTCCTGACTTTC.

Points on this clonotype: Since the library was made to target alpha chains, this beta chain is a stray read and its abundance is not meaningful. J is TRBJ2-3 and V is TRBV28, with 12 bases matching TRBD2. Germline V gene data show CDR1 as MDHEN and CDR2 as SYDVKM. The CDR3 covers 17 residues. V shed 8 bases and J 4 bases; nucleotides not matched to a gene: 13. This CDR3 is CASSSLAGGLTADTQYF. The CDR3 region has the DNA TGTGCCAGCTCGTCGCTAGCGGGGGGGTTGACAGCAGATACGCAGTATTTT.

As to this clonotype: Within a library made for alpha chains, this beta chain is off target, and its count is uninformative. V and J are TRBV5-8 and TRBJ2-6; 7 nucleotides align to TRBD2. CDR1 is SGHTS and CDR2 is YDEGEE in the germline V gene. This CDR3 contains 17 residues. Trimming removed 4 bases from V and 0 bases from J; junction bases left unmatched: 7. This CDR3 reads CASSPGLTSSGANVLTF. Here the CDR3 DNA reads TGTGCCAGCAGCCCGGGACTAACGAGCTCTGGGGCCAACGTCCTGACTTTC. The whole variable domain, filled in from reference TRBV5-8 and TRBJ2-6, reads EAGVTQSPTHLIKTRGQQATLRCSPISGHTSVYWYQQALGLGLQFLLWYDEGEERNRGNFPPRFSGRQFPNYSSELNVNALELEDSALYLCASSPGLTSSGANVLTFGAGSRLTVL.

Of note for this clonotype: The library was prepared for alpha chains; this beta chain is a stray read, so its frequency means little. This sequence joins TRBV3-1 and TRBJ2-3; 8 bases line up with TRBD1. This CDR3 contains 14 residues. From germline, CDR1 is LGHDT and CDR2 YNNKEL (reference sequence). With 4 bases clipped from V and 4 bases from J, the junction kept 4 bases outside the gene matches. The CDR3 sequence is CASSPTGGPDTQYF. For the CDR3, the DNA is TGTGCCAGCAGCCCCACAGGGGGGCCAGATACGCAGTATTTT.

In regard to this clonotype: This beta chain is a stray sequence in a library constructed for alpha chains; its clone size is not meaningful. This chain joins TRBV11-2 and TRBJ2-3; 10 nucleotides align to TRBD2. The CDR3 runs 16 residues. The trim removed 5 bases at V and 6 bases at J, leaving 11 bases unmatched. Germline loops: CDR1 SGHAT, CDR2 FQNNGV. In nucleotides, the CDR3 is TGTGCCAGCAGCCCGGGACTAGCGTGGCGTGGGGATACGCAGTATTTT. Amino acids: CASSPGLAWRGDTQYF.

A word on this clonotype: For a library built for alpha chains, this beta chain is a stray read; little rests on its size. The chain employs TRBV27 and TRBJ2-7; TRBD1 matches 9 bases. Trimming removed 6 bases from V and 1 base from J; junction bases left unmatched: 10. Germline loops: CDR1 MNHEY, CDR2 SMNVEV (reference sequence). The CDR3 spans 16 residues. The CDR3 bases are TGTGCCAGCAGGTACAGGGGGCAACCAGGATCCTACGAGCAGTACTTC. This sequence encodes CASRYRGQPGSYEQYF.

Comments on this clonotype: The library was designed around alpha chains, so this beta chain is a stray read whose abundance carries little weight. The chain employs TRBV3-1 and TRBJ2-2; D gene uncertain. The ends were cut back, 7 bases at V and 9 bases at J, with 15 bases in the middle. The CDR3 runs 13 residues. Germline V CDR1 and CDR2: LGHDT, YNNKEL (reference sequence). As DNA, the CDR3 is TGTGCCAGCATTGGAGACACCCGAAGGGAGCTGTTTTTT. The encoded protein is CASIGDTRRELFF.

Details on this clonotype: This beta chain appears as a stray read in a library generated for alpha chains; its size is not informative. CDR3 protein: CASSPGQNEQFF. The DNA of the CDR3 is TGTGCCAGCAGTCCTGGACAGAATGAGCAGTTCTTC. The chain couples TRBV7-3 to TRBJ2-1; tentative D call: TRBD1 (6 bases). Germline loops: CDR1 SGHTA, CDR2 FQGTGA. This CDR3 has 12 residues. V gave up 6 bases and J gave up 7 bases, with 10 bases separating them.

Concerning this clonotype itself: This beta chain turned up in a library designed for alpha chains; as an off-target read, its abundance says little. This chain links TRBV29-1 with TRBJ2-3; D is perhaps TRBD1 (5 bases). The V gene's germline CDR1 is SQVTM and CDR2 ANQGSEA. This CDR3 region has 12 residues. V lost 8 bases and J lost 2, with 11 bases in between. The CDR3 protein is CSIRVITDTQYF. The CDR3 DNA sequence: TGCAGCATCAGGGTAATCACAGATACGCAGTATTTT.